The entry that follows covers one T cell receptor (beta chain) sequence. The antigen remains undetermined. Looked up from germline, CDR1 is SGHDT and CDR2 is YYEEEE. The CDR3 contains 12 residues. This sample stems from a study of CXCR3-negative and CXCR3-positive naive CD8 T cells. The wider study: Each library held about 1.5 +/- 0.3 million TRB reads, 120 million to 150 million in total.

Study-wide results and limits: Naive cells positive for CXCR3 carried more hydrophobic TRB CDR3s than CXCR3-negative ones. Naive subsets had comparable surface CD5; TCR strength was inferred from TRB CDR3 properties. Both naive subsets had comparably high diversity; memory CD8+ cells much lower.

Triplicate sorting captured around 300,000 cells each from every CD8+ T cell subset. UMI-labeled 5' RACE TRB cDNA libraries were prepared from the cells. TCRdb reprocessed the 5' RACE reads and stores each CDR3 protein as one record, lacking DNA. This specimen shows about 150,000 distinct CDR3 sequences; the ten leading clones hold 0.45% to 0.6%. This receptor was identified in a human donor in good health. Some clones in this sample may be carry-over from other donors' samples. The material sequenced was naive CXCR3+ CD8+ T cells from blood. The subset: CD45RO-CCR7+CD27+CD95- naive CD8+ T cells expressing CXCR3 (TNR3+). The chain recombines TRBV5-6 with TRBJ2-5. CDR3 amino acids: CASSLASETQYF.